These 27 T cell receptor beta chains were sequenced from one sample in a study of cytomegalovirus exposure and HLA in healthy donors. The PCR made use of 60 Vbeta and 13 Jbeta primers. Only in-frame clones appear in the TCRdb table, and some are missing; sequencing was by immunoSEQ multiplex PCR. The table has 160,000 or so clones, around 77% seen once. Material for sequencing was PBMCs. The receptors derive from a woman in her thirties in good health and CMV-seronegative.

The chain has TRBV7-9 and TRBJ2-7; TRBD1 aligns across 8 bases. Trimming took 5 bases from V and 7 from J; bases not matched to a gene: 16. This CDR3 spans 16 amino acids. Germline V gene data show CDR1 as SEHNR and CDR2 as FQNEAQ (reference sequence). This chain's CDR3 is CASSTQLMTGVREQYF. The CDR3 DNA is TGTGCCAGCAGCACTCAATTAATGACAGGGGTCCGAGAGCAGTACTTC.

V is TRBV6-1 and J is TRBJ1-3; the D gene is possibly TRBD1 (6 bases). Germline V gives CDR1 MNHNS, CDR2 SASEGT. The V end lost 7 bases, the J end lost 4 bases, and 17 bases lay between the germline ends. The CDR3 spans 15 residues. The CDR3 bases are TGTGCCAGCACCCAAGCAGGGGCAGGGGGAAACACCATATATTTT. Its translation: CASTQAGAGGNTIYF.

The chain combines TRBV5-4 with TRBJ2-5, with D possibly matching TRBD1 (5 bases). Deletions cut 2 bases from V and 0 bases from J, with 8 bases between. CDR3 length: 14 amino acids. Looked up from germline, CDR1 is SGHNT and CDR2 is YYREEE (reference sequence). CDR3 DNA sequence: TGTGCCAGCAGCTTTGCAGGGTACCAAGAGACCCAGTACTTC. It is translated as CASSFAGYQETQYF.

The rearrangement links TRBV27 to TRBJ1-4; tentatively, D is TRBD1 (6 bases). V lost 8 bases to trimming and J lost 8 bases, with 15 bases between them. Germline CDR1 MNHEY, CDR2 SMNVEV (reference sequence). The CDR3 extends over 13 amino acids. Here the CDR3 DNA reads TGTGCCAGCGGAATGGGTAGGGGGGAAAAACTGTTTTTT. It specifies CASGMGRGEKLFF.

The CDR3 DNA sequence: TGTGCCAGCTCACCTCCGTTAATCAGTATGAACACTGAAGCTTTCTTT. Amino acid sequence: CASSPPLISMNTEAFF. V gene TRBV18 combines with J gene TRBJ1-1; no reliable D call. V shed 3 bases and J shed 0 bases, with 14 bases lying between them. The CDR3 extends over 16 amino acids. Germline assignment: CDR1 KGHSH and CDR2 LQKENI.

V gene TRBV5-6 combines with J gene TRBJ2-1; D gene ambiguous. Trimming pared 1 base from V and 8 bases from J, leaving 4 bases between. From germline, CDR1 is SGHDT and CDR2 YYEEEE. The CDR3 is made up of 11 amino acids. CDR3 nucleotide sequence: TGTGCCAGCAGCTTGTTCGATGAGCAGTTCTTC. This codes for CASSLFDEQFF.

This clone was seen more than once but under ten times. The chain's CDR3 is CASYASGSGNTIYF. The CDR3 DNA reads as TGTGCCAGTTACGCGTCAGGCTCTGGAAACACCATATATTTT. V and J are TRBV18 and TRBJ1-3; D is unresolved. CDR3 length: 14 amino acids. V lost 9 bases and J lost 0, with 12 bases in between. Per the germline V gene, CDR1 is KGHSH and CDR2 is LQKENI.

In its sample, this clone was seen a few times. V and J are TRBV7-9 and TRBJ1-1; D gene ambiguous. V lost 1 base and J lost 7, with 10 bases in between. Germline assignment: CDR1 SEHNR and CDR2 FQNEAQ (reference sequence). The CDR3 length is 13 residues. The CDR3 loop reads CASSLGGGSEAFF. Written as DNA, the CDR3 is TGTGCCAGCAGCTTAGGTGGAGGGAGTGAAGCTTTCTTT.

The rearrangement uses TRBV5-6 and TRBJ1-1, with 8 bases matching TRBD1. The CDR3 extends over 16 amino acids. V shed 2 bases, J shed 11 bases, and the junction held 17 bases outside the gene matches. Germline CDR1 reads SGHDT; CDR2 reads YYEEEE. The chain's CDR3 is CASSLLGTGISKGAFF. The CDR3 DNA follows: TGTGCCAGCAGCTTATTGGGGACAGGAATCTCTAAGGGGGCTTTCTTT.

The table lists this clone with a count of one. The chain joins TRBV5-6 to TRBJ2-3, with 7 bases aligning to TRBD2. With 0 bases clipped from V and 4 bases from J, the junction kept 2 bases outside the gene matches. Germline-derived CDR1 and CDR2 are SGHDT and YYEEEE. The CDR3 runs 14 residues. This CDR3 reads CASSLGGGSDTQYF. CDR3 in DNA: TGTGCCAGCAGCTTGGGCGGGGGTTCAGATACGCAGTATTTT.

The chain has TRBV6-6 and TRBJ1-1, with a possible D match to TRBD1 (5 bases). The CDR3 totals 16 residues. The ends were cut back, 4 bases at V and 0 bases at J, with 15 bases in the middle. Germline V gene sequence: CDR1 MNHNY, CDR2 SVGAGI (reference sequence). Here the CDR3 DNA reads TGTGCCAGCAGTTTTCGACAGCTACTCATGAACACTGAAGCTTTCTTT. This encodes CASSFRQLLMNTEAFF.

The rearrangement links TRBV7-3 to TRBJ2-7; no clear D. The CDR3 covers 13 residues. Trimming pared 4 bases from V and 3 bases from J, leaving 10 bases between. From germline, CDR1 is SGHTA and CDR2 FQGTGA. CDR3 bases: TGTGCCAGCAGCTCCGACCCGGGCTACGAGCAGTACTTC. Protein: CASSSDPGYEQYF.

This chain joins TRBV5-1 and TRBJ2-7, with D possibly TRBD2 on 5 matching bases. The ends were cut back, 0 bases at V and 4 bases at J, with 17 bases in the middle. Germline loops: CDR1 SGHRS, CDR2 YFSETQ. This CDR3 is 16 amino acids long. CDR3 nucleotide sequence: TGCGCCAGCAGCTTGGCCTGGAGTTCGAGGGAGTACGAGCAGTACTTC. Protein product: CASSLAWSSREYEQYF.

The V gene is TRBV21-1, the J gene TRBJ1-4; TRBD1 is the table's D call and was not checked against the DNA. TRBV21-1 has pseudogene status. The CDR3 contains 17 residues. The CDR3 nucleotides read TGTGCCAGCAGCAAATGGAGGGACAGGGTGTTCTGTGAAAAACTGTTTTTT. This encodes CASSKWRDRVFCEKLFF.

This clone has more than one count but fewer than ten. This CDR3 is CASSWRDEQYF. The CDR3 nucleotides are TGTGCCAGCAGTTGGAGGGACGAGCAGTACTTC. This chain links TRBV25-1 with TRBJ2-7; maybe TRBD2 (6 bases). Germline CDR1 reads MGHDK; CDR2 reads SYGVNS. The CDR3 covers 11 residues. V was trimmed by 5 bases and J by 5 bases, leaving 7 bases between them.

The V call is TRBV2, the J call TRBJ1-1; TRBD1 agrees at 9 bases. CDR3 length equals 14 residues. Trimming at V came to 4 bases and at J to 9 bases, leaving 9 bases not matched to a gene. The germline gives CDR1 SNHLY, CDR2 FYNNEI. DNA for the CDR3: TGTGCCAGCAGTGCGATACTGGGACAGGGAAAAGCTTTCTTT. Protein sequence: CASSAILGQGKAFF.

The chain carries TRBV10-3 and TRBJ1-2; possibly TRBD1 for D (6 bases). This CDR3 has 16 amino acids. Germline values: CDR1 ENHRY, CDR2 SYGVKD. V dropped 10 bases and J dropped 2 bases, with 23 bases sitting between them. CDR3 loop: CATHRDTDNLNYGYTF. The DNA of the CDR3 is TGTGCCACCCATAGGGACACGGATAACCTCAACTATGGCTACACCTTC.

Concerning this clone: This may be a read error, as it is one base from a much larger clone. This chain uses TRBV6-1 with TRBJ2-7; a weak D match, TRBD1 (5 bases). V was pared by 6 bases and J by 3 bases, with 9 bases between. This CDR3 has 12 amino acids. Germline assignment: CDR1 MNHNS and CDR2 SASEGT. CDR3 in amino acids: CASRARDYEQYF. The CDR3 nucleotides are TGTGCCAGCAGGGCCAGGGACTACGAGCAGTACTTC.

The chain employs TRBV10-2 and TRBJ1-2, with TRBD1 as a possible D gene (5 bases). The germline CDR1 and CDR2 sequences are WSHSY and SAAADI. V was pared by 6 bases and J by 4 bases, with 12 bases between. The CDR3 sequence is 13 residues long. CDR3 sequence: CASRGEATYGYTF. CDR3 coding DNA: TGCGCCAGCAGGGGGGAGGCGACCTATGGCTACACCTTC.

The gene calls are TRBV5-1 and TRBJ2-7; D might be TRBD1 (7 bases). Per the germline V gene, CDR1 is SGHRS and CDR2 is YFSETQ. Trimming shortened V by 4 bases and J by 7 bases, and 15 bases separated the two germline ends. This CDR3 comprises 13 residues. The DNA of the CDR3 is TGCGCCAGCAGCCTCGGAGGGGGCTCTGAGCAGTACTTC. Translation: CASSLGGGSEQYF.

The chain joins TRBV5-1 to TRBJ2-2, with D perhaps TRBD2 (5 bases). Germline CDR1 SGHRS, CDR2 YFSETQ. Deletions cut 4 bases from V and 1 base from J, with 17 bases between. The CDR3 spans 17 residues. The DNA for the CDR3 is TGCGCCAGCAGCCAACGGGGTGGTGCCCAGAACACCGGGGAGCTGTTTTTT. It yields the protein CASSQRGGAQNTGELFF.

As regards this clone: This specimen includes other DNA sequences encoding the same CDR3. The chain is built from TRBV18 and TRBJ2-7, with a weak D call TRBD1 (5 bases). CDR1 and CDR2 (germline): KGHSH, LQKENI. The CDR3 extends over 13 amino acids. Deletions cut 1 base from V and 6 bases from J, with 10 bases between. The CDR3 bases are TGTGCCAGCTCACCACGGGGCGGTGGCGAGCAGTACTTC. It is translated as CASSPRGGGEQYF.

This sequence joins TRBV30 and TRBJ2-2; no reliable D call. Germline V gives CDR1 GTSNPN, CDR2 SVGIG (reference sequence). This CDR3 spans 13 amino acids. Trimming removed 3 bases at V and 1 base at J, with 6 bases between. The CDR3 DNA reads TGTGCCTGGAGGTGGCAGAACACCGGGGAGCTGTTTTTT. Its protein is CAWRWQNTGELFF.

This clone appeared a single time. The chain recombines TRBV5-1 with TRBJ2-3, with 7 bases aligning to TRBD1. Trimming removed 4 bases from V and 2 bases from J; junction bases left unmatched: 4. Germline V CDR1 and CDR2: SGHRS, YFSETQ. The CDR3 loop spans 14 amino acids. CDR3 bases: TGCGCCAGCAGCACCGGGACAGTCACAGATACGCAGTATTTT. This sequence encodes CASSTGTVTDTQYF.

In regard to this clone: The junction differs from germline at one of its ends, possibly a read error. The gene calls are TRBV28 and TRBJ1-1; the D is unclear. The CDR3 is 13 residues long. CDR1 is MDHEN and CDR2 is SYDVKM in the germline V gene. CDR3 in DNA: TGTGCCAGCAGTCTATGGGCTGGCACTGAAGCTTTCTTT. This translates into CASSLWAGTEAFF.

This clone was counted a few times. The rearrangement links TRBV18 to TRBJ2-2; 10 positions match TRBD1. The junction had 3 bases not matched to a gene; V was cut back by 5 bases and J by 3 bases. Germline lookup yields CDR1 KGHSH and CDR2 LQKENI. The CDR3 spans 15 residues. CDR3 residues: CASSTGTGDTGELFF. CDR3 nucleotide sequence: TGTGCCAGCTCAACCGGGACAGGGGACACCGGGGAGCTGTTTTTT. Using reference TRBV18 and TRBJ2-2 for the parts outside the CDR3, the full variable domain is NAGVMQNPRHLVRRRGQEARLRCSPMKGHSHVYWYRQLPEEGLKFMVYLQKENIIDESGMPKERFSAEFPKEGPSILRIQQVVRGDSAAYFCASSTGTGDTGELFFGEGSRLTVL.

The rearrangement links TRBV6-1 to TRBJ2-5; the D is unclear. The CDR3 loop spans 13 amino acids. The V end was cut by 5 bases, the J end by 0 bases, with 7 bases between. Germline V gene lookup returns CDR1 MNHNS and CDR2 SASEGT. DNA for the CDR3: TGTGCCAGCAGTAATACATACCAAGAGACCCAGTACTTC. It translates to CASSNTYQETQYF.